The rows below give T cell receptor beta chains drawn from one sample of a study of CD8+ T cells in alopecia areata. The method was immunoSEQ multiplex PCR; TCRdb's version includes in-frame clones alone and lacks a portion of them. The sample holds 150,000 or so clones, approximately 48% seen once. The input for sequencing was CD8+ T cells sorted from blood, taken at week 0. The source is a human donor with alopecia areata. Each CDR3 is given with its conserved first and last residue. D genes are given only for firm matches. Size values are once, few and many counts, or a class for expanded clones, and some rows have none.

>few|TRBV9|.|TRBJ1-4
TGTGCCAGCAGCGTAGATTCGGCGGTTTATGAAAAACTGTTTTTT
CASSVDSAVYEKLFF
>.|TRBV13|.|TRBJ2-1
TGTGCCAGCAGCCCCGCCCCGGGAACCTACAATGAGCAGTTCTTC
CASSPAPGTYNEQFF
>few|TRBV6-4|TRBD2|TRBJ2-3
TGTGCCAGCAGTGAACAAGCGGGGGTCACAGATACGCAGTATTTT
CASSEQAGVTDTQYF
>few|TRBV27|.|TRBJ1-5
TGTGCCAGCAGTTTAATCTCGAGGGGCAATCAGCCCCAGCATTTT
CASSLISRGNQPQHF
>.|TRBV14|.|TRBJ2-4
TGTGCCAGCAGCCAAGGAAACATTCAGTACTTC
CASSQGNIQYF
>.|TRBV7-8|.|TRBJ2-5
TGTGCCAGCAGCCCCTTGACCGAGACCCAGTACTTC
CASSPLTETQYF
>once|TRBV4-2|.|TRBJ2-7
TGTGCCAGCAGCGCGGGACTCGAGAGCTACGAGCAGTACTTC
CASSAGLESYEQYF
>few|TRBV7-9|.|TRBJ2-7
TGTGCCAGCAGCCCAGGGTCCCACGAGCAGTACTTC
CASSPGSHEQYF
>once|TRBV20-1|.|TRBJ2-7
TGCAGTGCTCGTGTCTCCTACGAGCAGTACTTC
CSARVSYEQYF
>few|TRBV4-1|.|TRBJ2-1
TGCGCCAGCAGCCAAGATCTGTATTTTGAGCAGTTCTTC
CASSQDLYFEQFF
>.|TRBV9|.|TRBJ1-6
TGTGCCAGCAGCGTAGTTGGGTCACCCCTCCACTTT
CASSVVGSPLHF
>.|TRBV27|.|TRBJ2-1
TGTGCCAGCAGGGGGAAACCCCACGCGACAGAGGAGCAGTTCTTC
CASRGKPHATEEQFF
>.|TRBV4-1|.|TRBJ2-2
TGCGCCAGCAGCCCGGGACAGAACACCGGGGAGCTGTTTTTT
CASSPGQNTGELFF
>.|TRBV30|TRBD1|TRBJ1-1
TGTGCCTGTACAGGGGGTCCTGAAGCTTTCTTT
CACTGGPEAFF
>.|TRBV29-1|.|TRBJ2-7
TGCAGCGGCCGAACCGTCGACTACGAGCAGTACTTC
CSGRTVDYEQYF
>.|TRBV30|.|TRBJ2-1
TGTGCCTGGAGTACCGGGGTAAGCTCCTACAATGAGCAGTTCTTC
CAWSTGVSSYNEQFF
>.|TRBV7-9|.|TRBJ2-7
TGTGCCAGCAGCTGGAGGGACCGAAGCTACGAGCAGTACTTC
CASSWRDRSYEQYF
>.|TRBV4-1|.|TRBJ2-7
TGCGCCAGCAGCCAAGTAGGATCGGACGAGCAGTACTTC
CASSQVGSDEQYF
>.|TRBV7-9|.|TRBJ2-3
TGTGCCAGCAGCTGGGGGGCTAGCGATAGCACAGATACGCAGTATTTT
CASSWGASDSTDTQYF
>.|TRBV18|.|TRBJ1-1
TGTGCCAGCTCACCCCCTATTCAGGGGTGGACTGAAGCTTTCTTT
CASSPPIQGWTEAFF
>few|TRBV6-1|.|TRBJ1-5
TGTGCCAGCAGTCCCCGGGGTGGTCAGCCCCAGCATTTT
CASSPRGGQPQHF
>.|TRBV7-9|TRBD1|TRBJ2-3
TGTGCCAGCAGCTCGCCGGGACAGGGGTTCACAGATACGCAGTATTTT
CASSSPGQGFTDTQYF
>.|TRBV4-2|TRBD1|TRBJ1-5
TGTGCCAGCAGCCATCCTACGGGACAGGGGATCAATCAGCCCCAGCATTTT
CASSHPTGQGINQPQHF
>.|TRBV9|TRBD1|TRBJ2-3
TGTGCCAGCAGCGCCTGGGGACAGGGGGGCGATACGCAGTATTTT
CASSAWGQGGDTQYF
>many|TRBV9|.|TRBJ2-5
TGTGCCAGCAGCGCACCATACGGGGAGACCCAGTACTTC
CASSAPYGETQYF
>.|TRBV14|.|TRBJ1-1
TGTGCCAGCAGCCAATACGGCACTGAAGCTTTCTTT
CASSQYGTEAFF
>.|TRBV19|TRBD1|TRBJ2-5
TGTGCCAGTAGTTCCTTAACAGGGGGACAAGAGACCCAGTACTTC
CASSSLTGGQETQYF
>.|TRBV10-2|TRBD1|TRBJ1-6
TGCGCCAGCAGGCCGACAGGGATCAATTCACCCCTCCACTTT
CASRPTGINSPLHF
>.|TRBV27|TRBD1|TRBJ1-1
TGTGCCAGCAACCCCTTCGGGACAGGGGACACTGAAGCTTTCTTT
CASNPFGTGDTEAFF
>.|TRBV7-2|TRBD1|TRBJ2-7
TGTGCCAGCAGCTTACTCCGCGTGGGCGGGACAGGCTTTTCCTACGAGCAGTACTTC
CASSLLRVGGTGFSYEQYF
>few|TRBV9|.|TRBJ1-6
TGTGCCAGCAGCGTAGAACAGGGAGGGAGGGCCCTCCACTTT
CASSVEQGGRALHF
>few|TRBV27|.|TRBJ1-3
TGTGCCAGCAGTCCGGACGGACGGTACTCTGGAAACACCATATATTTT
CASSPDGRYSGNTIYF
>.|TRBV5-6|.|TRBJ2-1
TGTGCCAGCAGCTTGGAATCCTACAATGAGCAGTTCTTC
CASSLESYNEQFF
>.|TRBV30|TRBD2|TRBJ2-7
TGTGCCTGGGGCCCGGGACTAGCGGTTTACGAGCAGTACTTC
CAWGPGLAVYEQYF
>.|TRBV29-1|TRBD1|TRBJ2-1
TGCAGCGCCCGGGACAGCTTCTCCTACAATGAGCAGTTCTTC
CSARDSFSYNEQFF
>.|TRBV29-1|TRBD1|TRBJ2-7
TGCAGCGTTGAACGGCGACAGGGCACCTACGAGCAGTACTTC
CSVERRQGTYEQYF
>.|TRBV4-1|.|TRBJ2-7
TGCGCCAGCAGCCAAGCCGTTGGAACTTTAATCGAGCAGTACTTC
CASSQAVGTLIEQYF
>.|TRBV29-1|.|TRBJ2-1
TGCAGCGTTGTCGCCTTTGAGCAGTTCTTC
CSVVAFEQFF
>.|TRBV29-1|.|TRBJ2-5
TGCAGCGCCGAGGCGGCGGCCGAGACCCAGTACTTC
CSAEAAAETQYF
>.|TRBV9|.|TRBJ1-2
TGTGCCAGCAGCGTAGGTGGAACCTATGGCTACACCTTC
CASSVGGTYGYTF